This T cell receptor beta chain was observed in a study of CD8+CD57+ T cells in acquired aplastic anemia. Patients included in sequencing had previously demonstrated CD8+CD57+ cell expansion by flow cytometry. Genomic DNA, serving as template, underwent TCR beta VDJ and CDR3 profiling. TCRdb recomputed calls from the reads with MiXCR, one row per CDR3 protein. Among about 190,000 distinct CDR3 sequences, approximately 50% were seen once, and the ten largest hold around 9.7%. J gave up 7 bases and V 6 bases, and 7 bases lay outside the gene matches. CDR1 is SQVTM, CDR2 ANQGSEA, per germline. This CDR3 has 13 amino acids.

This sequence joins TRBV29-1 and TRBJ2-1; 9 bases agree with TRBD2. The source material was sorted CD4+, CD8+, or CD8+CD57+ T cells (not recorded which) from PBMCs. The sequence was obtained from a human donor with aplastic anemia. The CDR3 region has the DNA TGCAGCGTGGCCTCTAGCGGGAATAATGAGCAGTTCTTC. This gives the protein CSVASSGNNEQFF.